A single sample is the source of the 24 T cell receptor beta chains below, sequenced in a study of blood T cell repertoires in COVID-19. Libraries were prepared by immunoSEQ multiplex PCR; TCRdb keeps only in-frame clonotypes and omits some of them. The table shows 180,000 or so clones, with roughly 82% occurring only once. Material: peripheral blood. The receptors were gathered from a woman aged 70-85 years with acute or convalescent COVID-19.

This clone has just a few counts. The genes are TRBV4-1 and TRBJ2-7, with 8 bases that match TRBD2. CDR1 and CDR2 (germline): MGHRA, YSYEKL. The V and J ends lost 5 bases and 7 bases, in that order; junction bases with no gene match: 16. The CDR3 spans 16 residues. The CDR3 nucleotides are TGCGCCAGCAGCGAGAAGGGTTCGGGAGGGCCGGGGGAGCAGTACTTC. Amino acids: CASSEKGSGGPGEQYF.

V gene TRBV29-1 combines with J gene TRBJ1-2; 10 bases agree with TRBD1. CDR1 and CDR2 from the germline V gene are SQVTM and ANQGSEA. The V segment lost 7 bases and the J segment 7 bases; nucleotides outside the gene matches: 9. The length of the CDR3 is 13 residues. The CDR3 reads CSAETGGGSGYTF. In DNA form, the CDR3 reads TGCAGCGCCGAGACAGGGGGCGGGAGTGGCTACACCTTC.

The gene calls are TRBV19 and TRBJ1-1; no reliable D call. The CDR3 covers 12 residues. The germline gives CDR1 LNHDA, CDR2 SQIVND (reference sequence). The V and J ends lost 8 bases and 1 base respectively, with 8 bases between them. The CDR3 DNA reads TGTGCCAGTTCGCGGCAGAACACTGAAGCTTTCTTT. It codes for CASSRQNTEAFF.

The V call is TRBV6-5, the J call TRBJ1-1, with TRBD1 identical over 12 bases. V lost 6 bases to trimming and J lost 10 bases; unmatched junction nucleotides: 12. CDR3 length: 15 amino acids. Germline V lookup: CDR1 MNHEY, CDR2 SVGAGI. The CDR3 sequence is CASRGQGAGVLRAFF. CDR3 bases: TGTGCCAGCAGGGGACAGGGGGCTGGAGTGCTTCGAGCTTTCTTT.

This chain joins TRBV19 and TRBJ2-1; 9 bases align to TRBD2. This CDR3 region has 14 residues. CDR1 LNHDA and CDR2 SQIVND come from the germline V gene (reference sequence). Trimming cost V 3 bases and J 8 bases; bases outside gene matches: 5. Here the CDR3 DNA reads TGTGCCAGTAGTATCTGGCGGGAGGGGGATGAGCAGTTCTTC. Encoded protein: CASSIWREGDEQFF.

The chain recombines TRBV30 with TRBJ1-4, with a weak D call TRBD1 (6 bases). The CDR3 spans 15 residues. Germline V lookup: CDR1 GTSNPN, CDR2 SVGIG (reference sequence). The ends were cut back, 2 bases at V and 2 bases at J, with 12 bases in the middle. Written as DNA, the CDR3 is TGTGCCTGGAGTCACAGGGTTACGACTAATGAAAAACTGTTTTTT. Residues: CAWSHRVTTNEKLFF.

The genes are TRBV19 and TRBJ2-5; 11 bases are a match to TRBD1. The V gene's germline CDR1 is LNHDA and CDR2 SQIVND (reference sequence). CDR3 length: 15 amino acids. The ends lost 4 bases at V and 6 bases at J; junction bases unmatched: 7. The DNA for the CDR3 is TGTGCCAGTAGTAACCGGGACAGGGGGTTTAAGACCCAGTACTTC. Protein product: CASSNRDRGFKTQYF.

V and J are TRBV19 and TRBJ1-5; perhaps TRBD1 as D (5 bases). Germline CDR1 and CDR2: LNHDA and SQIVND (reference sequence). Trimming stripped 6 bases from V and 5 bases from J, with 20 bases between. The CDR3 has 16 residues. Here the CDR3 DNA reads TGTGCCAGTAGCGACTTTAAGCAGGGTTTCCATCAGCCCCAGCATTTT. Its protein product is CASSDFKQGFHQPQHF.

The V gene is TRBV27, the J gene TRBJ1-1; D is unclear. Between the trimmed V and J ends, which lost 0 bases and 0 bases, there was a span of 17 bases. The CDR3 loop spans 18 amino acids. The germline CDR1 and CDR2 sequences are MNHEY and SMNVEV (reference sequence). CDR3 in amino acids: CASSLSTVWLRLNTEAFF. The CDR3 DNA is TGTGCCAGCAGTTTATCCACAGTGTGGCTCCGGCTGAACACTGAAGCTTTCTTT.

The chain is built from TRBV4-2 and TRBJ2-5; TRBD2 agrees at 10 bases. The CDR3 spans 18 residues. Germline V gene lookup returns CDR1 LGHNA and CDR2 YNFKEQ. J was trimmed by 1 base and V by 2 bases; bases with no gene match: 10. Written as DNA, the CDR3 is TGTGCCAGCAGCCAACGGATCCCAGCGGGGGGGCCCCAAGAGACCCAGTACTTC. This codes for CASSQRIPAGGPQETQYF.

The V call is TRBV19, the J call TRBJ1-1; 9 bases align to TRBD1. In germline, CDR1 is LNHDA, CDR2 SQIVND (reference sequence). The ends lost 7 bases at V and 5 bases at J; junction bases unmatched: 8. The CDR3 is made up of 14 amino acids. As DNA, the CDR3 is TGTGCCAGTACCGTACAGGGGGCGCAGACTGAAGCTTTCTTT. Encoded protein: CASTVQGAQTEAFF.

The rearrangement uses TRBV10-3 and TRBJ1-2; D unresolved. The germline V gene encodes CDR1 ENHRY and CDR2 SYGVKD. V lost 4 bases and J lost 6, with 12 bases in between. The length of the CDR3 is 13 residues. CDR3 loop: CAISAPTTDGYTF. The CDR3 DNA reads as TGTGCCATCAGTGCCCCAACGACTGATGGCTACACCTTC.

The chain is built from TRBV5-1 and TRBJ2-7; 8 nucleotides agree with TRBD2. The CDR3 has 15 amino acids. The germline V gene encodes CDR1 SGHRS and CDR2 YFSETQ. V was clipped by 1 base and J by 0 bases; unmatched bases: 3. The CDR3 sequence is CASSLTSGSSYEQYF. In nucleotides, the CDR3 is TGCGCCAGCAGCTTGACTAGCGGTAGCTCCTACGAGCAGTACTTC.

This clone came up a few times. V usage is TRBV5-1 and J usage is TRBJ1-3; D is ambiguous. Germline-derived CDR1 and CDR2 are SGHRS and YFSETQ. Trimming took off 0 bases at V and 6 bases at J, with 10 bases between the two ends. The length of the CDR3 is 14 residues. The CDR3 coding sequence is TGCGCCAGCAGCTTGGGGGCCCCGCCAAACACCATATATTTT. This codes for CASSLGAPPNTIYF.

The V and J genes are TRBV27 and TRBJ2-3; TRBD1 agrees at 9 bases. The CDR3 length is 15 residues. Germline CDR1 reads MNHEY; CDR2 reads SMNVEV (reference sequence). The junction had 8 bases not matched to a gene; V was cut back by 6 bases and J by 4 bases. CDR3 sequence (DNA): TGTGCCAGCAGGATCCAACAGGGGGCGGCAGATACGCAGTATTTT. Protein product: CASRIQQGAADTQYF.

This clone was detected once. The gene calls are TRBV15 and TRBJ1-1, with 7 nucleotides matching TRBD1. After removal of 4 bases from V and 3 bases from J, the junction contained 2 bases not matched to a gene. The germline V gene encodes CDR1 LNHNV and CDR2 YYDKDF (reference sequence). This CDR3 comprises 13 residues. This CDR3 is CATSITGDTEAFF. The CDR3 DNA sequence: TGTGCCACCAGCATAACAGGGGACACTGAAGCTTTCTTT.

The gene calls are TRBV27 and TRBJ2-3, with 10 bases that match TRBD2. CDR1 is MNHEY and CDR2 is SMNVEV in the germline V gene (reference sequence). V shed 6 bases, J shed 3 bases, and the junction held 6 bases outside the gene matches. CDR3 size: 15 residues. The CDR3 protein is CASRPGLATTDTQYF. The CDR3, as DNA: TGTGCCAGCAGGCCGGGACTAGCGACTACAGATACGCAGTATTTT.

This clone came up a few times. The chain links TRBV7-9 to TRBJ1-6; 11 bases match TRBD1. Trimming took 5 bases from V and 8 from J; bases not matched to a gene: 8. The CDR3 has 16 amino acids. CDR1 is SEHNR, CDR2 FQNEAQ, per germline (reference sequence). As DNA, the CDR3 is TGTGCCAGCAGCCCCCTCGCGGGACAGGGGGATTCACCCCTCCACTTT. Its protein is CASSPLAGQGDSPLHF. The variable domain in full, with the rest retrieved from reference TRBV7-9 and TRBJ1-6, is DTGVSQNPRHKITKRGQNVTFRCDPISEHNRLYWYRQTLGQGPEFLTYFQNEAQLEKSRLLSDRFSAERPKGSFSTLEIQRTEQGDSAMYLCASSPLAGQGDSPLHFGNGTRLTVT.

This clone was seen just once. This chain connects TRBV6-2 or TRBV6-3 to TRBJ2-7; 8 positions agree with TRBD1. The CDR3 totals 17 residues. The V gene's germline CDR1 is MNHEY and CDR2 SVGEGT. The V segment lost 4 bases and the J segment 1 base; nucleotides outside the gene matches: 12. The DNA for the CDR3 is TGTGCCAGCAGTTGGCCACGGGACAGGCTGACTTCCTACGAGCAGTACTTC. Translated, it gives CASSWPRDRLTSYEQYF.

This clone was recorded a few times. The rearrangement uses TRBV5-4 and TRBJ1-5, with D unresolved. Germline CDR1 is SGHNT and CDR2 is YYREEE (reference sequence). The CDR3 totals 15 residues. The V end was cut by 0 bases, the J end by 5 bases, with 12 bases between. The CDR3 protein is CASSLDPGSDQPQHF. CDR3 nucleotide sequence: TGTGCCAGCAGCTTGGACCCCGGGTCGGATCAGCCCCAGCATTTT.

This chain joins TRBV18 and TRBJ1-4; 10 bases align to TRBD1. Germline loops: CDR1 KGHSH, CDR2 LQKENI. J was trimmed by 4 bases and V by 4 bases; bases with no gene match: 6. The CDR3 loop spans 16 amino acids. This CDR3 is CASSLDRGTRNEKLFF. The CDR3 DNA is TGTGCCAGCTCACTGGACAGGGGGACCCGTAATGAAAAACTGTTTTTT.

The chain uses TRBV6-2 or TRBV6-3 and TRBJ1-1; 10 nucleotides line up with TRBD1. The V segment lost 2 bases and the J segment 0 bases; nucleotides outside the gene matches: 6. CDR1 is MNHEY, CDR2 SVGEGT, per germline. The CDR3 consists of 17 residues. The DNA for the CDR3 is TGTGCCAGCAGTTACCCTACCGGGACAGGGGTGAACACTGAAGCTTTCTTT. Its protein is CASSYPTGTGVNTEAFF.

The V gene is TRBV30, the J gene TRBJ2-1, with 8 nucleotides matching TRBD1. CDR1 is GTSNPN and CDR2 is SVGIG in the germline V gene (reference sequence). The CDR3 extends over 14 amino acids. The junction had 11 bases not matched to a gene; V was cut back by 6 bases and J by 7 bases. The CDR3 DNA is TGTGCCTGCGCCGGGACAGGCCCTTGGAATGAGCAGTTCTTC. Its protein product is CACAGTGPWNEQFF.

This clone was counted between two and nine times. This chain joins TRBV2 and TRBJ1-4; weak D call: TRBD1 (6 bases). The germline V gene has CDR1 SNHLY and CDR2 FYNNEI. The CDR3 contains 14 residues. Trimming left V 5 bases short and J 7 bases short, with 14 bases between. The CDR3, as DNA: TGTGCCAGCAGTTACAGGGATTCTAGTGAAAAACTGTTTTTT. Protein: CASSYRDSSEKLFF.